Listed below are T cell receptor beta chains from one sample, sequenced in a study of cytomegalovirus exposure and HLA in healthy donors. Some clones are missing from TCRdb's copy, which holds only in-frame ones; the method was immunoSEQ multiplex PCR. This sample carries about 150,000 clones, approximately 82% of them seen once, and the ten largest clones take about 27%. Sample: PBMCs. The receptor set was obtained from a man aged 25-45 years in good health and CMV-seropositive. Each CDR3 is given with its conserved first and last residue. Each record gives: J gene, V gene, clone size, D gene, CDR3 protein, CDR3 DNA. The D gene is left open where the match is weak. Rows give clone size only sometimes, using once, few, many, or a class for an expanded clone.

TRBJ2-2	TRBV7-3	NA	TRBD2	CASSQRGGNTGELFF	TGTGCCAGCAGCCAACGGGGGGGGAACACCGGGGAGCTGTTTTTT
TRBJ2-7	TRBV6-5	once	NA	CASRPVGAYEQYF	TGTGCCAGCAGACCCGTCGGGGCCTACGAGCAGTACTTC
TRBJ2-1	TRBV4-1	NA	NA	CASSQLPTRDNEQFF	TGCGCCAGCAGCCAATTGCCAACCCGGGACAATGAGCAGTTCTTC
TRBJ2-5	TRBV20-1	NA	NA	CSASTGNQYF	TGCAGTGCAAGCACAGGGAACCAGTACTTC
TRBJ2-7	TRBV6-5	NA	TRBD2	CATSGFGEQYF	TGTGCGACTAGCGGCTTTGGGGAGCAGTACTTC
TRBJ1-6	TRBV27	NA	NA	CASSSPGWLANSPLHF	TGTGCCAGCAGTTCGCCAGGGTGGTTAGCTAATTCACCCCTCCACTTT
TRBJ2-1	TRBV6-6	NA	TRBD1	CASSEGAAYNEQFF	TGTGCCAGCAGTGAGGGGGCAGCCTACAATGAGCAGTTCTTC
TRBJ1-5	TRBV5-5	NA	TRBD1	CASSRGDRGNQPQHF	TGTGCCAGCAGCCGAGGAGACAGGGGCAATCAGCCCCAGCATTTT
TRBJ2-7	TRBV2	NA	TRBD1	CASSEASGTGVYEQYF	TGTGCCAGCAGTGAAGCGTCGGGGACAGGCGTCTACGAGCAGTACTTC
TRBJ2-3	TRBV10-1	few	NA	CASSERGTDTQYF	TGCGCCAGCAGTGAGCGGGGCACAGATACGCAGTATTTT
TRBJ1-1	TRBV7-2	NA	NA	CASSLVANTEAFF	TGTGCCAGCAGCTTAGTGGCGAACACTGAAGCTTTCTTT
TRBJ2-7	TRBV2	NA	TRBD2	CASRPGSGLGEQYF	TGTGCCAGCAGGCCGGGTAGCGGGCTTGGAGAGCAGTACTTC
TRBJ2-2	TRBV7-8	NA	TRBD2	CASTLRAGGPGELFF	TGTGCCAGCACCCTCAGAGCGGGGGGGCCCGGGGAGCTGTTTTTT
TRBJ1-2	TRBV9	few	NA	CASSVESGPNYGYTF	TGTGCCAGCAGCGTAGAGTCAGGGCCTAACTATGGCTACACCTTC
TRBJ2-3	TRBV6-5	NA	NA	CASSYPQASTDTQYF	TGTGCCAGCAGTTACCCCCAGGCTAGCACAGATACGCAGTATTTT
TRBJ1-1	TRBV11-1	NA	TRBD1	CASSLGGTGGELTFF	TGTGCCAGCAGCTTAGGCGGGACAGGGGGCGAGTTGACTTTCTTT
TRBJ2-1	TRBV25-1	few	TRBD2	CASSPTSGGGNEQFF	TGTGCCAGCAGTCCGACTAGCGGGGGAGGCAATGAGCAGTTCTTC
TRBJ2-7	TRBV6-5	NA	NA	CASSYVGQGSYEQYF	TGTGCCAGCAGTTACGTAGGCCAGGGCTCCTACGAGCAGTACTTC
TRBJ1-4	TRBV7-2	NA	TRBD1	CASSPGQGTANEKLFF	TGTGCCAGCAGCCCAGGACAGGGTACGGCTAATGAAAAACTGTTTTTT
TRBJ2-6	TRBV4-1	NA	TRBD1	CASSQDGTGWANVLTF	TGCGCCAGCAGCCAAGACGGGACAGGGTGGGCCAACGTCCTGACTTTC
TRBJ1-3	TRBV23-1	NA	NA	CASGYGTRLGNTIYF	TGCGCCAGCGGATACGGAACCAGGCTCGGAAACACCATATATTTT
TRBJ1-3	TRBV5-1	NA	NA	CASSLEPQGSGNTIYF	TGCGCCAGCAGCTTGGAACCCCAGGGCTCTGGAAACACCATATATTTT
TRBJ2-7	TRBV6-5	once	NA	CASSGDFTGEQYF	TGTGCCAGCAGTGGGGATTTCACGGGGGAGCAGTACTTC
TRBJ1-2	TRBV25-1	NA	NA	CASSREGNYGYTF	TGTGCCAGCAGTCGAGAGGGTAACTATGGCTACACCTTC
TRBJ1-5	TRBV27	NA	TRBD1	CASSPRQGIGSNQPQHF	TGTGCCAGCAGTCCCCGACAGGGGATAGGAAGCAATCAGCCCCAGCATTTT
TRBJ1-2	TRBV2	NA	NA	CATVMGQGGGGYTF	TGTGCCACCGTAATGGGGCAGGGAGGAGGCGGCTACACCTTC
TRBJ2-3	TRBV2	once	NA	CASGRWGEISTDTQYF	TGTGCCAGCGGCCGGTGGGGGGAGATTTCCACAGATACGCAGTATTTT
TRBJ2-5	TRBV9	NA	TRBD1	CASSSRTGGAETQYF	TGTGCCAGCAGCTCAAGAACAGGGGGCGCAGAGACCCAGTACTTC
TRBJ2-2	TRBV29-1	NA	NA	CSVERTGELFF	TGCAGCGTTGAGAGGACCGGGGAGCTGTTTTTT